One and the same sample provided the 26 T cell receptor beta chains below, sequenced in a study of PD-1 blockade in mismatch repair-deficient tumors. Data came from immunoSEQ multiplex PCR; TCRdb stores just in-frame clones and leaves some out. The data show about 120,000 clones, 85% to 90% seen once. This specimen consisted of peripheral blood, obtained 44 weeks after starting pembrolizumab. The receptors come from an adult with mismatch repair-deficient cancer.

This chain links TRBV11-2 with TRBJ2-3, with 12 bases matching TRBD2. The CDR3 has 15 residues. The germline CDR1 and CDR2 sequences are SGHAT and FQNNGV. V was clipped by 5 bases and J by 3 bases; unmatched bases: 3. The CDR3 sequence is CASSIGLAGTDTQYF. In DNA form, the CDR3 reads TGTGCCAGCAGCATAGGACTAGCGGGGACAGATACGCAGTATTTT.

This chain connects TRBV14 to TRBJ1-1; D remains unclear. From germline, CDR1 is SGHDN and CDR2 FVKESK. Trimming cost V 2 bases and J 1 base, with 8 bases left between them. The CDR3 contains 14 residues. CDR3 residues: CASSQLATNTEAFF. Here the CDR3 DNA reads TGTGCCAGCAGCCAATTGGCTACGAACACTGAAGCTTTCTTT. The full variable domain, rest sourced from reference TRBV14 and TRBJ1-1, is EAGVTQFPSHSVIEKGQTVTLRCDPISGHDNLYWYRRVMGKEIKFLLHFVKESKQDESGMPNNRFLAERTGGTYSTLKVQPAELEDSGVYFCASSQLATNTEAFFGQGTRLTVV.

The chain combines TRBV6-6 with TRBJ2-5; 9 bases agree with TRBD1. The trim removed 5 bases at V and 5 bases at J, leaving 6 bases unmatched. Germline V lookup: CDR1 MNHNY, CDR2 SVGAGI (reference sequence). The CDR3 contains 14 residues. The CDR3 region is CASSARTGVETQYF. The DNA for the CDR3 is TGTGCCAGCAGTGCCCGGACAGGGGTCGAGACCCAGTACTTC.

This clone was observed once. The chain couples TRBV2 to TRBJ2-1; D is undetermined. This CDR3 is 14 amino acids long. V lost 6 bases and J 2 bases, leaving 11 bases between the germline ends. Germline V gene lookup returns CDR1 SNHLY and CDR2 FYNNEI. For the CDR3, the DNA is TGTGCCAGCAGGCCCCGAGGACCCTACAATGAGCAGTTCTTC. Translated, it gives CASRPRGPYNEQFF.

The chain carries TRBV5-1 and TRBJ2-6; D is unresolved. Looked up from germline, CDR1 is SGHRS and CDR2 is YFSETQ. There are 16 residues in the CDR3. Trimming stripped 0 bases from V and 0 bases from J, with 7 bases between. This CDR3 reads CASSLEANSGANVLTF. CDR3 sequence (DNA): TGCGCCAGCAGCTTGGAGGCAAACTCTGGGGCCAACGTCCTGACTTTC.

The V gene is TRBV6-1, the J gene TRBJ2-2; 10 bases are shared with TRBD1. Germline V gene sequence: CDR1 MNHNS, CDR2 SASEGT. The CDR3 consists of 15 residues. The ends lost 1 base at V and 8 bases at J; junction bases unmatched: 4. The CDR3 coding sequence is TGTGCCAGCAGTGAAGGACAGGGGGCGTCAGGGGAGCTGTTTTTT. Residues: CASSEGQGASGELFF.

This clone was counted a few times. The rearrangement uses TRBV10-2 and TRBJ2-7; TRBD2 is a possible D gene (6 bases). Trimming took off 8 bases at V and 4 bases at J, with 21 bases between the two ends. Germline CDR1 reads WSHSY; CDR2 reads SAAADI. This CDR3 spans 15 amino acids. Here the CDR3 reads CASGNWGDATYEQYF. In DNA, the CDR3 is TGCGCCAGCGGAAATTGGGGGGACGCAACATACGAGCAGTACTTC.

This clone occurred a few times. In DNA, the CDR3 is TGTGCCAGCAGCCTTGTCCCCCCGTACGAGCAGTACTTC. This encodes CASSLVPPYEQYF. This chain connects TRBV7-9 to TRBJ2-7; D unresolved. Germline assignment: CDR1 SEHNR and CDR2 FQNEAQ (reference sequence). This CDR3 contains 13 residues. Between the trimmed V and J ends, which lost 5 bases and 4 bases, there was a span of 12 bases.

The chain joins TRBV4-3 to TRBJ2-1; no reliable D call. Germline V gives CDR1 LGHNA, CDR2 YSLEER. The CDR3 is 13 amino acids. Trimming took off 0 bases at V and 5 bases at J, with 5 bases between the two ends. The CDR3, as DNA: TGCGCCAGCAGCCAAGATCGGGACAATGAGCAGTTCTTC. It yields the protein CASSQDRDNEQFF.

The CDR3 loop reads CASSAQLAVGPNEQFF. DNA of the CDR3: TGCGCCAGCAGCGCTCAACTAGCTGTGGGCCCGAATGAGCAGTTCTTC. The rearrangement uses TRBV5-1 and TRBJ2-1; possible D gene TRBD2, 6 bases. CDR1 is SGHRS, CDR2 YFSETQ, per germline. V was trimmed by 4 bases and J by 7 bases, leaving 21 bases between them. The CDR3 extends over 16 amino acids.

CDR3 region: CASSVGSGDGYTF. The CDR3, as DNA: TGTGCCAGCAGCGTAGGATCTGGGGATGGCTACACCTTC. This chain joins TRBV9 and TRBJ1-2, with D uncertain. Germline V gene sequence: CDR1 SGDLS, CDR2 YYNGEE. V gave up 0 bases and J gave up 6 bases, with 9 bases separating them. This CDR3 contains 13 residues. Drawing the rest from reference TRBV9 and TRBJ1-2, the complete variable domain is DSGVTQTPKHLITATGQRVTLRCSPRSGDLSVYWYQQSLDQGLQFLIQYYNGEERAKGNILERFSAQQFPDLHSELNLSSLELGDSALYFCASSVGSGDGYTFGSGTRLTVV.

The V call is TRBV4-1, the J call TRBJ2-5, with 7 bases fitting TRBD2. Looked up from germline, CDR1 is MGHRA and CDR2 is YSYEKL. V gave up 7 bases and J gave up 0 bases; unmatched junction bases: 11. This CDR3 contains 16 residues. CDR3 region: CASKKGGIPYQETQYF. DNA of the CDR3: TGCGCCAGCAAAAAGGGAGGGATCCCGTACCAAGAGACCCAGTACTTC.

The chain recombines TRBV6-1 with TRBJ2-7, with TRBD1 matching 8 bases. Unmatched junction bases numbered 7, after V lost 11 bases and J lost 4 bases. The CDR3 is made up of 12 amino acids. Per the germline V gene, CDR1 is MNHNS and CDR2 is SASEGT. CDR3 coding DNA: TGTGCCGCCGTGCAGGGGGCATACGAGCAGTACTTC. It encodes CAAVQGAYEQYF.

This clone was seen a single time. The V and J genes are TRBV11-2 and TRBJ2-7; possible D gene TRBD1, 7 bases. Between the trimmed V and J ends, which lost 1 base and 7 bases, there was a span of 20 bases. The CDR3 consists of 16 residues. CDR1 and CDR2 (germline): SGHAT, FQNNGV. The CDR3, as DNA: TGTGCCAGCAGCTTAGTCCCAGGGGGGAAAACAGAGGAGCAGTACTTC. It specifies CASSLVPGGKTEEQYF.

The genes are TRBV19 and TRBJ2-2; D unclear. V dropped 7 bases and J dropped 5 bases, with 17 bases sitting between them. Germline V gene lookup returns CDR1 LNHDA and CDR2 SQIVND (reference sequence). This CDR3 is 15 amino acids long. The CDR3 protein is CASTTAWTGTGELFF. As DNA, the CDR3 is TGTGCCAGTACCACGGCCTGGACGGGTACCGGGGAGCTGTTTTTT.

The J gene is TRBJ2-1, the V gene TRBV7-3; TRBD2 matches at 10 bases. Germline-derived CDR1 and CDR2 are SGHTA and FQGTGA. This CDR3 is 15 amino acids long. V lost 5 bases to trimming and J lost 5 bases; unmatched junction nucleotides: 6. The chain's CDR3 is CASSPTSGADNEQFF. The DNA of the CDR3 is TGTGCCAGCAGCCCTACTAGCGGGGCAGACAATGAGCAGTTCTTC.

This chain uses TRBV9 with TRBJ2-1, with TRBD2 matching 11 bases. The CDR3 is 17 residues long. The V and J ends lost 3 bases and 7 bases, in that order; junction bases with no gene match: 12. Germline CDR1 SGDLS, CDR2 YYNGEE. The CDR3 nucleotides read TGTGCCAGCAGCGGAAAACGACGGCTAGCGGGAGGAAATGAGCAGTTCTTC. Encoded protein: CASSGKRRLAGGNEQFF.

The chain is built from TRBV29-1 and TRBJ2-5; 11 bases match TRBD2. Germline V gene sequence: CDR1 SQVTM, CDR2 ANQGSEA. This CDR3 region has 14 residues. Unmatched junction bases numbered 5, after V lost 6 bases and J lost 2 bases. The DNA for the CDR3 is TGCAGCGTCCTAACTAGCGGGAGTCAAGAGACCCAGTACTTC. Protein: CSVLTSGSQETQYF.

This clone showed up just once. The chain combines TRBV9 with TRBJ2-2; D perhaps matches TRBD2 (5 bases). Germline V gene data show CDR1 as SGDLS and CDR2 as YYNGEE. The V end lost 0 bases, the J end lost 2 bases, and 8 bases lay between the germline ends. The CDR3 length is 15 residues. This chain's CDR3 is CASSVAGLNTGELFF. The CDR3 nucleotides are TGTGCCAGCAGCGTAGCGGGATTAAACACCGGGGAGCTGTTTTTT.

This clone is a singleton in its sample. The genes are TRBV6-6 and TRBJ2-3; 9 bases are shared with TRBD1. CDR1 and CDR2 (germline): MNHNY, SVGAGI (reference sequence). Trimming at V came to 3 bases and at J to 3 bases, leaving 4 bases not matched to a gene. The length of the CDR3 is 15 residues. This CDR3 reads CASSYGTGRTDTQYF. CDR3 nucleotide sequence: TGTGCCAGCAGTTATGGGACAGGGAGGACAGATACGCAGTATTTT.

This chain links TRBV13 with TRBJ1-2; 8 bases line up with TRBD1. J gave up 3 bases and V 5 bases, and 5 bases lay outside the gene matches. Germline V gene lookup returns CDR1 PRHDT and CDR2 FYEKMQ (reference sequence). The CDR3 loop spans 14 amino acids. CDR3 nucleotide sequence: TGTGCCAGCAGCCCGACAGGGGATGACTATGGCTACACCTTC. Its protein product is CASSPTGDDYGYTF.

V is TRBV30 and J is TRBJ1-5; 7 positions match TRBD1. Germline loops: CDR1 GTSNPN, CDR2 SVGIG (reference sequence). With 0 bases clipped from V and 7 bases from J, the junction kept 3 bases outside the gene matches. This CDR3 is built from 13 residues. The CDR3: CAWSVDRVQPQHF. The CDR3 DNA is TGTGCCTGGAGTGTAGACAGGGTCCAGCCCCAGCATTTT. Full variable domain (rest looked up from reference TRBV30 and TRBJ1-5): SQTIHQWPATLVQPVGSPLSLECTVEGTSNPNLYWYRQAAGRGLQLLFYSVGIGQISSEVPQNLSASRPQDRQFILSSKKLLLSDSGFYLCAWSVDRVQPQHFGDGTRLSIL.

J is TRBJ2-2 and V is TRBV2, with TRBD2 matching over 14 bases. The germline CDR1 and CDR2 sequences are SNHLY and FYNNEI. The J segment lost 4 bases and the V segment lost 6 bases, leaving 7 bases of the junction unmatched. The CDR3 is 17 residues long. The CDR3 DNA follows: TGTGCCAGCAGCCTAGGACTAGCGGGAGGCCCCACCGGGGAGCTGTTTTTT. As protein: CASSLGLAGGPTGELFF. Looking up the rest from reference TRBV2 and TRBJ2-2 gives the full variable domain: EPEVTQTPSHQVTQMGQEVILRCVPISNHLYFYWYRQILGQKVEFLVSFYNNEISEKSEIFDDQFSVERPDGSNFTLKIRSTKLEDSAMYFCASSLGLAGGPTGELFFGEGSRLTVL.

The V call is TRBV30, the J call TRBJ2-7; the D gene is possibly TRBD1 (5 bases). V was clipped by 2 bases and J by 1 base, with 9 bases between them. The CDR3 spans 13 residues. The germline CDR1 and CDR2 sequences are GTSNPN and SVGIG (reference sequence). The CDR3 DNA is TGTGCCTGGAGTTGGGGCGGTTCCTACGAGCAGTACTTC. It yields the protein CAWSWGGSYEQYF.

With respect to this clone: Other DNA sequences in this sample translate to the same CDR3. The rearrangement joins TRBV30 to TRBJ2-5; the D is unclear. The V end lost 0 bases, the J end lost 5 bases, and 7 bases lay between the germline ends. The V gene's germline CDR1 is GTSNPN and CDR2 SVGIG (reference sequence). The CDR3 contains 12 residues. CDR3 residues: CAWSVLGETQYF. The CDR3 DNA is TGTGCCTGGAGTGTCTTGGGGGAGACCCAGTACTTC.

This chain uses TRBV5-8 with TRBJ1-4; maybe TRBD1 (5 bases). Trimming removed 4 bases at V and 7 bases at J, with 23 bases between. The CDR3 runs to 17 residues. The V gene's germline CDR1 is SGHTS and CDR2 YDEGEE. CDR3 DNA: TGTGCCAGCAGCGGGGGGGTCCAGGAGGCTGTTTTTGAAAAACTGTTTTTT. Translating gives CASSGGVQEAVFEKLFF.